Below, one TCR beta chain is given with its context. Its antigen remains unknown. A much more abundant neighbour one base away suggests this may be a read error. The data are from a study of T-cell reconstitution after alpha-beta-depleted transplantation in children. Germline CDR1 and CDR2: SGHTA and FQGNSA. Trimming at V came to 4 bases and at J to 2 bases, leaving 5 bases not matched to a gene. This CDR3 is built from 14 residues. Preparation of the TCRbeta library involved a method that used unique molecular identifiers. MiXCR was run by TCRdb on the PCR reads, yielding one entry per CDR3 protein. The repertoire includes hundreds of thousands of distinct CDR3 sequences, about an eighth of them detected once, and 0.79% sits in the top ten. Study findings and constraints: About two months after transplant, alpha-beta T cells reportedly came from several hundred expanded graft clones. T-cell counts and diversity were attributed mostly to newly produced T cells one year after transplant. Diversity of TCRbeta at day 60 was high in some patients, arising from surviving recipient T cells and thymic progenitors.

The chain is built from TRBV7-2 and TRBJ2-7, with TRBD1 matching 7 bases. This clonotype originated in a girl aged 2-15 years with congenital amegakaryocytic thrombocytopenia, due to receive a stem cell transplant. Sample: PBMCs, taken before TCRalphabeta/CD19-depleted stem cell transplant. In DNA form, the CDR3 reads TGTGCCAGCAGCTCGGGACAGACGACCTACGAGCAGTACTTC. Protein: CASSSGQTTYEQYF.